The next 18 T cell receptor beta chains were all read from a single sample in a study of post-analysis software for immune sequencing data. Overall study findings and caveats: TRBV5-6, TRBV5-1 and TRBV20-1 belonged to a set of about 5 TRBV segments that were more frequent in patients than controls.

Carried by the TCR beta cDNA libraries were unique molecular identifiers. TCRdb re-called the PCR reads through MiXCR, storing one row per CDR3 protein. The repertoire has 750,000 to 950,000 distinct CDR3 sequences, roughly 58% of them found once; the top ten carry about 4.8%. For these receptors, no antigen is known. Sequencing used blood. Every receptor here comes from a girl between 10 and 17 years old with multiple sclerosis.

The gene calls are TRBV9 and TRBJ1-5, with no clear D. The V gene lost 0 bases and the J gene lost 6 bases, with 10 bases spanning the gap. The V gene's germline CDR1 is SGDLS and CDR2 YYNGEE. CDR3 length: 14 residues. CDR3 sequence (DNA): TGTGCCAGCAGCGTAGATTCAGGCTTTCAGCCCCAGCATTTT. This encodes CASSVDSGFQPQHF.

This clonotype was counted a few times. V and J are TRBV6-2 or TRBV6-3 and TRBJ2-7, with D hard to call. The CDR3 extends over 13 amino acids. Germline V gene data show CDR1 as MNHEY and CDR2 as SVGEGT. Trimming took 5 bases from V and 2 from J, leaving 10 bases between them. CDR3 amino acids: CASSIWNPYEQYF. CDR3 nucleotides: TGTGCCAGCAGTATTTGGAACCCCTACGAGCAGTACTTC.

This clonotype was seen only a few times. The J gene is TRBJ2-1, the V gene TRBV10-3, with 10 bases lining up with TRBD2. Germline-derived CDR1 and CDR2 are ENHRY and SYGVKD. Trimming took 2 bases from V and 4 from J; bases not matched to a gene: 5. The CDR3 contains 16 residues. CDR3 DNA: TGTGCCATCAGTGAGCCACTAGCGGGGAAGTACAATGAGCAGTTCTTC. Amino acid sequence: CAISEPLAGKYNEQFF.

This clonotype was detected a few times. V and J are TRBV6-5 and TRBJ1-2, with a possible D match to TRBD1 (5 bases). The V gene's germline CDR1 is MNHEY and CDR2 SVGAGI. Deletions cut 11 bases from V and 4 bases from J, with 17 bases between. This CDR3 has 13 amino acids. In DNA, the CDR3 is TGTGCCGTCAGACAGCTCCCTAGCTATGGCTACACCTTC. Amino acid sequence: CAVRQLPSYGYTF.

This chain connects TRBV12-3 or TRBV12-4 to TRBJ2-1; 12 bases agree with TRBD2. The CDR3 consists of 17 residues. The V gene end was trimmed by 3 bases and the J gene end by 9 bases; junction bases not matched to a gene: 12. The CDR3 sequence: CASSFGNLAGGGGEQFF. In nucleotides, the CDR3 is TGTGCCAGCAGTTTCGGCAACCTAGCGGGAGGGGGTGGTGAGCAGTTCTTC.

This chain links TRBV20-1 with TRBJ1-4; TRBD1 aligns across 7 bases. The V gene's germline CDR1 is DFQATT and CDR2 SNEGSKA (reference sequence). CDR3 length: 14 amino acids. J gave up 5 bases and V 2 bases, and 5 bases lay outside the gene matches. The CDR3 bases are TGCAGTGCTAGAAAAGACAGGGTAAATGAAAAACTGTTTTTT. Its translation is CSARKDRVNEKLFF.

The sample holds a few counts of this clonotype. The rearrangement joins TRBV20-1 to TRBJ2-1; 9 positions agree with TRBD2. The germline V gene encodes CDR1 DFQATT and CDR2 SNEGSKA (reference sequence). The CDR3 is 17 residues long. After removal of 3 bases from V and 7 bases from J, the junction contained 16 bases not matched to a gene. The CDR3 sequence is CSASRGGGATIRNEQFF. The DNA for the CDR3 is TGCAGTGCTAGTCGAGGCGGGGGGGCCACCATCAGAAATGAGCAGTTCTTC.

J is TRBJ2-3 and V is TRBV7-9; D is undetermined. This CDR3 contains 14 residues. V was shortened by 2 bases and J by 7 bases, with 13 bases between the two germline ends. Germline-derived CDR1 and CDR2 are SEHNR and FQNEAQ (reference sequence). CDR3: CASSLPLPDNTQYF. Written as DNA, the CDR3 is TGTGCCAGCAGCTTACCTCTCCCAGATAATACGCAGTATTTT.

This clonotype has a handful of counts. The rearrangement joins TRBV25-1 to TRBJ2-1; no definite D call. Trimming cost V 6 bases and J 9 bases, with 9 bases left between them. This CDR3 is built from 11 residues. Germline V lookup: CDR1 MGHDK, CDR2 SYGVNS. This CDR3 is CASRRGSEQFF. The CDR3, as DNA: TGTGCCAGCAGACGCGGTAGTGAGCAGTTCTTC.

The genes are TRBV14 and TRBJ2-5; 8 bases fit TRBD1. Trimming took 1 base from V and 9 from J; bases not matched to a gene: 7. CDR1 is SGHDN, CDR2 FVKESK, per germline. The CDR3 extends over 14 amino acids. The CDR3 DNA reads TGTGCCAGCAGCCAAGGACAGGGGAGTTCAGCCCAGTACTTC. This codes for CASSQGQGSSAQYF.

The CDR3 DNA reads TGTGCCAGCAGTTACGACGGGGGCCAAGAGACCCAGTACTTC. Translation gives CASSYDGGQETQYF. The chain employs TRBV6-5 and TRBJ2-5, with a weak D call TRBD2 (6 bases). Germline-derived CDR1 and CDR2 are MNHEY and SVGAGI. V lost 2 bases and J 1 base, leaving 8 bases between the germline ends. The CDR3 covers 14 residues.

This clonotype has only a few counts. The chain combines TRBV5-1 with TRBJ2-1; 7 bases are shared with TRBD2. Germline V lookup: CDR1 SGHRS, CDR2 YFSETQ. The CDR3 contains 16 residues. J gave up 6 bases and V 1 base, and 10 bases lay outside the gene matches. DNA for the CDR3: TGCGCCAGCAGCTTGCTTTCCCGGGGGGTCAGCAATGAGCAGTTCTTC. As protein: CASSLLSRGVSNEQFF.

This sequence joins TRBV29-1 and TRBJ1-5, with 7 bases identical to TRBD1. The germline CDR1 and CDR2 sequences are SQVTM and ANQGSEA. This CDR3 is 14 amino acids long. With V trimmed by 4 bases and J by 3 bases, 6 bases remained unmatched. The CDR3 DNA is TGCAGCGTTGGGGCAGGGGGTAACAATCAGCCCCAGCATTTT. As protein: CSVGAGGNNQPQHF.

The chain has TRBV18 and TRBJ2-4; no definite D call. The J call is uncertain, as TRBJ2-5 better fits the DNA end. This CDR3 is built from 14 residues. CDR1 is KGHSH and CDR2 is LQKENI in the germline V gene. CDR3 nucleotide sequence: TGTGCCAGCTCACCGAGCTGGGTCGGGGAGACCCAGTACTTC. Its protein is CASSPSWVGETQYF.

This clonotype has more than one count but fewer than ten. The V and J genes are TRBV29-1 and TRBJ2-7; D gene ambiguous. This CDR3 is built from 13 residues. Trimming cost V 3 bases and J 4 bases, with 13 bases left between them. Germline V gene lookup returns CDR1 SQVTM and CDR2 ANQGSEA. CDR3 nucleotide sequence: TGCAGCGTTGAGGACCGGAAAGGGTACGAGCAGTACTTC. Amino acids: CSVEDRKGYEQYF.

V usage is TRBV5-1 and J usage is TRBJ2-1; 9 bases are shared with TRBD2. The CDR3 extends over 17 amino acids. The germline CDR1 and CDR2 sequences are SGHRS and YFSETQ. The junction had 12 bases not matched to a gene; V was cut back by 4 bases and J by 4 bases. For the CDR3, the DNA is TGCGCCAGCAGCACCGACCCCAGCGGGAGGAGATACAATGAGCAGTTCTTC. Its translation: CASSTDPSGRRYNEQFF.

Turning to this clonotype: An end of the junction differs from the germline gene, which may be a read error. Written as DNA, the CDR3 is TGCAGCGCTGAAGGTGGCCGCCAGGGGGCCAACGTCCTGACTTTC. This translates into CSAEGGRQGANVLTF. The V and J genes are TRBV29-1 and TRBJ2-6; no clear D. The CDR3 has 15 amino acids. CDR1 and CDR2 from the germline V gene are SQVTM and ANQGSEA.

This clonotype was recorded once. The chain carries TRBV20-1 and TRBJ2-3, with TRBD2 matching 12 bases. V lost 0 bases to trimming and J lost 11 bases; unmatched junction nucleotides: 12. The CDR3 totals 16 residues. Germline V gene lookup returns CDR1 DFQATT and CDR2 SNEGSKA (reference sequence). The CDR3 DNA sequence: TGCAGTGCTAGAGATCCTAGCGGGGGGGGTTACAATGAGCAGTATTTT. Translating gives CSARDPSGGGYNEQYF.